The source of this T cell receptor (beta chain) is a study of blood T cell repertoires in COVID-19. Across the whole study: PBMCs, B-cell-depleted T cells, or T cells provided the cDNA or gDNA that made up the material.

Per germline, CDR1 MNHEY and CDR2 SVGAGI. The CDR3 consists of 14 residues. Unmatched junction bases numbered 4, after V lost 2 bases and J lost 7 bases. This clone appeared a few times. Authors' methods: Scientists estimated how many nucleated cells there were by amplifying reference gene primers. Clones were sequenced by immunoSEQ multiplex PCR, and TCRdb holds only the in-frame ones, with some missing. The D gene and trimming were derived from the DNA, and the V and J assignments and clone size from that table. The table has 80,000 to 100,000 clones, 85% to 90% seen once. Seattle patients were enrolled during active infection and followed longitudinally.

This receptor was obtained from a human donor with COVID-19, enrolled during active disease. The donor label of this sample is uncertain. Sequencing used peripheral blood. The chain joins TRBV6-5 to TRBJ2-1, with 8 bases that match TRBD2. The CDR3 sequence is CASSYGLAENEQFF. Here the CDR3 DNA reads TGTGCCAGCAGTTACGGACTAGCTGAGAATGAGCAGTTCTTC.